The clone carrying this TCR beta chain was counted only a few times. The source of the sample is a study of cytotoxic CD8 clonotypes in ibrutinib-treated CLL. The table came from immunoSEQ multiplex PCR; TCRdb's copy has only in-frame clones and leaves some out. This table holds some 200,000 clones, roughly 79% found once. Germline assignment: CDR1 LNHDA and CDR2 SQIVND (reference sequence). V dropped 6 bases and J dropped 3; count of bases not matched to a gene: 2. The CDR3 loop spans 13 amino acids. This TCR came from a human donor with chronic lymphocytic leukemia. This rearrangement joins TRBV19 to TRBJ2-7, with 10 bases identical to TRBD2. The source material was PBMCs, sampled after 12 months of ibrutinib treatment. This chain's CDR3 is CASRPSGSYEQYF. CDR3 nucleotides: TGTGCCAGTAGGCCTAGCGGGAGCTACGAGCAGTACTTC.